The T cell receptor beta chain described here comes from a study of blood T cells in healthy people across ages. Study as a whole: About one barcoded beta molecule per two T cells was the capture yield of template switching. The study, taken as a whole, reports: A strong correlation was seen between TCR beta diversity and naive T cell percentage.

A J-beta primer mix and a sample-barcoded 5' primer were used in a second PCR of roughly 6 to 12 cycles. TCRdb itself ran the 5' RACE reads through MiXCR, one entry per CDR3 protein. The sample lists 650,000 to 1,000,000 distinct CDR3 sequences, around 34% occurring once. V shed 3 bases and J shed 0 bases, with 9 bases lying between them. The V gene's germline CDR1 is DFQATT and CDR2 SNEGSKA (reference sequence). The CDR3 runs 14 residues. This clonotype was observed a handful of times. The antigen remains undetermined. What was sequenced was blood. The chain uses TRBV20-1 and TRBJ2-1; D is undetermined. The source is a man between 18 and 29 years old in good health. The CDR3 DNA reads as TGCAGTGCTAGTTTCGACTCCTCCTACAATGAGCAGTTCTTC. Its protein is CSASFDSSYNEQFF.